The T cell receptor beta chain described here comes from a study of human T cells and chemical hapten exposure. This CDR3 contains 15 residues. Per the germline V gene, CDR1 is LGHDT and CDR2 is YNNKEL (reference sequence). The V end was cut by 2 bases, the J end by 1 base, with 8 bases between. As to time point: patch test 1, 2 weeks after DPC sensitization. Treatment given: therapeutic diphenylcyclopropenone sensitization with weekly scalp DPC. TCRdb fed the RACE reads into MiXCR, producing one record per CDR3 protein. The profile shows 150,000 to 200,000 distinct CDR3 sequences, 13% to 15% of them singletons. Turning to this clonotype: The antigen is undetermined.

Notes on the study in general: As the donors had alopecia, their immune response may differ from healthy people's.

The specimen comprised whole blood, sampled in connection with sensitization to the hapten diphenylcyclopropenone (DPC). The rearrangement links TRBV3-1 to TRBJ2-2; D might be TRBD2 (6 bases). The receptor comes from a woman in her 30s with alopecia areata. Some clones in this sample may be carry-over from other donors' samples. The CDR3 nucleotides read TGTGCCAGCAGCCAATTTAGCGGGAACACCGGGGAGCTGTTTTTT. It encodes CASSQFSGNTGELFF.